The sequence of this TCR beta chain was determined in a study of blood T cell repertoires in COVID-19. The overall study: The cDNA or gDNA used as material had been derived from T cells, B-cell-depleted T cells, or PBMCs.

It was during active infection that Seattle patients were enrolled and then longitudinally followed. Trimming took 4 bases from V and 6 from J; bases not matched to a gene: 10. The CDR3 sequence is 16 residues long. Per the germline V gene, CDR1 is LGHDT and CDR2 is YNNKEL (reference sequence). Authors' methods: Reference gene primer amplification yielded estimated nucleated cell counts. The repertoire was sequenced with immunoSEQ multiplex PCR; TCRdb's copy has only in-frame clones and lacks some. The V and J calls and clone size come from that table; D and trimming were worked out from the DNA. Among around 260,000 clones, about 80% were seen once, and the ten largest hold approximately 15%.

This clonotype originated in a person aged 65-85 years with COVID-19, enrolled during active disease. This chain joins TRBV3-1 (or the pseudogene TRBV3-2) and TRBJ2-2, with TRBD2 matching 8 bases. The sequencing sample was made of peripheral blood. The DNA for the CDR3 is TGTGCCAGCAGCCCCAAGGGGACTAGGAGGGCCGGGGAGCTGTTTTTT. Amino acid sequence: CASSPKGTRRAGELFF.